One sample yielded the 28 T cell receptor beta chains listed below, sequenced in a study of cytomegalovirus exposure and HLA in healthy donors. The PCR contained 60 Vbeta and 13 Jbeta primers. Assay: immunoSEQ multiplex PCR; the TCRdb copy retains only in-frame clones and omits some. The sample consists of over 95,000 clones, about 70% of them appearing once. Sequences were obtained from PBMCs. The receptor set was obtained from a human donor in good health.

This clone is a singleton in its sample. V usage is TRBV6-1 and J usage is TRBJ2-1; tentative D call: TRBD2 (5 bases). The CDR3 has 15 residues. The germline V gene has CDR1 MNHNS and CDR2 SASEGT. Trimming took off 2 bases at V and 4 bases at J, with 12 bases between the two ends. The CDR3 DNA is TGTGCCAGCAGTGAATTCAGAGGGCCATACAATGAGCAGTTCTTC. Protein sequence: CASSEFRGPYNEQFF.

The CDR3 DNA reads as TGTGCCAGCAGCCCCGTCGGAGGGGTCGGGGCCAACGTCCTGACTTTC. It encodes CASSPVGGVGANVLTF. V usage is TRBV7-2 and J usage is TRBJ2-6; maybe TRBD2 (6 bases). V shed 5 bases and J shed 4 bases, with 15 bases lying between them. Germline V lookup: CDR1 SGHTA, CDR2 FQGNSA. The length of the CDR3 is 16 residues.

The CDR3 DNA reads as TGTGCCAGCAGTCCCCCCGCCATCGGAGAGACCCAGTACTTC. Translation gives CASSPPAIGETQYF. This rearrangement joins TRBV28 to TRBJ2-5, with unresolved D. Deletions cut 5 bases from V and 4 bases from J, with 14 bases between. The V gene's germline CDR1 is MDHEN and CDR2 SYDVKM. This CDR3 is built from 14 residues.

The rearrangement uses TRBV4-3 and TRBJ2-1; no definite D call. CDR3 size: 13 residues. V was clipped by 0 bases and J by 12 bases, with 12 bases between them. Germline V gene data show CDR1 as LGHNA and CDR2 as YSLEER. DNA for the CDR3: TGCGCCAGCAGCCAAGAGATTCCGACGGGGCAGTTCTTC. Residues: CASSQEIPTGQFF.

V and J are TRBV19 and TRBJ1-4; D may be TRBD1 (5 bases). Germline V lookup: CDR1 LNHDA, CDR2 SQIVND (reference sequence). The CDR3 has 15 residues. V was trimmed by 5 bases and J by 7 bases, leaving 17 bases between them. This CDR3 reads CASSERSGFGEKLFF. For the CDR3, the DNA is TGTGCCAGTAGTGAAAGATCAGGGTTTGGTGAAAAACTGTTTTTT.

This chain connects TRBV2 to TRBJ1-4, with TRBD1 matching over 9 bases. The CDR3 is 13 amino acids. Trimming removed 8 bases from V and 5 bases from J; junction bases left unmatched: 3. Per the germline V gene, CDR1 is SNHLY and CDR2 is FYNNEI. CDR3 coding DNA: TGTGCCAGCTCGGACAGGGGAAATGAAAAACTGTTTTTT. It is translated as CASSDRGNEKLFF.

The chain couples TRBV7-9 to TRBJ1-1, with D uncertain. Deletions cut 1 base from V and 5 bases from J, with 14 bases between. CDR3 size: 15 residues. Germline CDR1 and CDR2: SEHNR and FQNEAQ (reference sequence). CDR3 residues: CASSLGIGPGTEAFF. Here the CDR3 DNA reads TGTGCCAGCAGCTTAGGAATAGGGCCGGGGACTGAAGCTTTCTTT.

In DNA form, the CDR3 reads TGTGCCTTTGAACAGGGGTCCTATAATTCACCCCTCCACTTT. This codes for CAFEQGSYNSPLHF. The chain carries TRBV30 and TRBJ1-6; 7 bases are shared with TRBD1. After removal of 7 bases from V and 1 base from J, the junction contained 4 bases not matched to a gene. From germline, CDR1 is GTSNPN and CDR2 SVGIG (reference sequence). CDR3 length: 14 amino acids.

This clone was detected ten times or more. The V gene is TRBV4-3, the J gene TRBJ1-6, with D perhaps matching TRBD1 (5 bases). Trimming stripped 0 bases from V and 12 bases from J, with 9 bases between. The CDR3 consists of 13 residues. CDR1 is LGHNA and CDR2 is YSLEER in the germline V gene. CDR3 bases: TGCGCCAGCAGCCAAGATTTGGGGGGACCCCTCCACTTT. Translated: CASSQDLGGPLHF.

The chain is built from TRBV4-1 and TRBJ2-7; 7 nucleotides match TRBD1. The length of the CDR3 is 16 residues. The V and J ends lost 1 base and 4 bases, in that order; junction bases with no gene match: 10. CDR1 is MGHRA, CDR2 YSYEKL, per germline. CDR3 region: CASSQVHGTEMYEQYF. As DNA, the CDR3 is TGCGCCAGCAGCCAAGTCCACGGGACAGAGATGTACGAGCAGTACTTC.

This chain links TRBV4-1 with TRBJ2-1; the match to TRBD2 covers 8 bases. Per germline, CDR1 MGHRA and CDR2 YSYEKL. V dropped 1 base and J dropped 7; count of bases not matched to a gene: 9. The CDR3 covers 16 residues. As DNA, the CDR3 is TGCGCCAGCAGCCAAGTCCCGGGGGGGCCTGGAAATGAGCAGTTCTTC. It encodes CASSQVPGGPGNEQFF.

V and J are TRBV7-2 and TRBJ1-6; possible D gene TRBD1, 6 bases. V lost 4 bases and J lost 6, with 16 bases in between. CDR1 is SGHTA and CDR2 is FQGNSA in the germline V gene. The CDR3 sequence is 16 residues long. The CDR3 DNA reads as TGTGCCAGCAGCTCCACCAGGGGCCTAACTAATTCACCCCTCCACTTT. It is translated as CASSSTRGLTNSPLHF.

The rearrangement joins TRBV5-4 to TRBJ2-5; D uncertain. From germline, CDR1 is SGHNT and CDR2 YYREEE (reference sequence). V was trimmed by 4 bases and J by 0 bases, leaving 7 bases between them. This CDR3 region has 13 residues. CDR3 residues: CASSNIDQETQYF. CDR3 DNA sequence: TGTGCCAGCAGCAATATCGACCAAGAGACCCAGTACTTC.

The chain links TRBV4-3 to TRBJ2-2; tentatively, D is TRBD1 (6 bases). CDR3 size: 17 residues. Trimming shortened V by 1 base and J by 6 bases, and 18 bases separated the two germline ends. CDR1 is LGHNA, CDR2 YSLEER, per germline. This chain's CDR3 is CASSQVGTPVSPGELFF. In DNA, the CDR3 is TGCGCCAGCAGCCAAGTCGGGACACCGGTTTCCCCCGGGGAGCTGTTTTTT.

The CDR3 protein is CASSQGNSRSEAFF. The CDR3 bases are TGTGCCAGCAGTCAGGGAAACAGCAGATCTGAAGCTTTCTTT. V is TRBV5-5 and J is TRBJ1-1, with TRBD1 as a possible D gene (5 bases). This CDR3 contains 14 residues. The germline V gene has CDR1 SGHKS and CDR2 YYEKEE (reference sequence). Deletions cut 5 bases from V and 6 bases from J, with 17 bases between.

This chain uses TRBV30 with TRBJ1-2; 11 nucleotides match TRBD1. Germline loops: CDR1 GTSNPN, CDR2 SVGIG (reference sequence). V dropped 6 bases and J dropped 7; count of bases not matched to a gene: 1. There are 11 residues in the CDR3. CDR3 sequence reads: CACGTGGGYTF. The CDR3 nucleotides are TGTGCCTGCGGGACAGGGGGTGGCTACACCTTC.

The chain carries TRBV28 and TRBJ1-1, with D hard to call. The CDR3 has 17 amino acids. V gave up 6 bases and J gave up 2 bases, with 22 bases separating them. CDR1 is MDHEN, CDR2 SYDVKM, per germline. In DNA form, the CDR3 reads TGTGCCAGCAGCCCAGCGTATGGCCGGGAGCCTAACACTGAAGCTTTCTTT. Protein product: CASSPAYGREPNTEAFF.

Only one count was recorded for this clone. The J gene is TRBJ2-3, the V gene TRBV19; 9 nucleotides match TRBD2. There are 15 residues in the CDR3. From germline, CDR1 is LNHDA and CDR2 SQIVND (reference sequence). Trimming removed 6 bases from V and 5 bases from J; junction bases left unmatched: 9. In DNA form, the CDR3 reads TGTGCCAGTAGGCCGCGGGGGGGCCCTGGAGATACGCAGTATTTT. This gives the protein CASRPRGGPGDTQYF.

The chain has TRBV5-5 and TRBJ2-3; 8 positions match TRBD2. V lost 4 bases, J lost 2 bases, and 6 bases stayed unmatched. CDR1 is SGHKS and CDR2 is YYEKEE in the germline V gene (reference sequence). The CDR3 runs 15 residues. The CDR3 region is CASSPGGTTTDTQYF. The DNA of the CDR3 is TGTGCCAGCAGCCCGGGAGGGACTACCACAGATACGCAGTATTTT.

The V call is TRBV15, the J call TRBJ1-2; 8 nucleotides match TRBD1. There are 16 residues in the CDR3. Germline V CDR1 and CDR2: LNHNV, YYDKDF (reference sequence). The V gene end was trimmed by 0 bases and the J gene end by 4 bases; junction bases not matched to a gene: 7. CDR3 in DNA: TGTGCCACCAGCAGAGAGAGCCCGGACAGGGCCTATGGCTACACCTTC. Translating gives CATSRESPDRAYGYTF.

This chain connects TRBV30 to TRBJ1-6; 10 nucleotides agree with TRBD1. CDR3 length: 13 amino acids. V was clipped by 3 bases and J by 10 bases; unmatched bases: 3. Per germline, CDR1 GTSNPN and CDR2 SVGIG (reference sequence). This CDR3 reads CAWRGQGRSPLHF. In nucleotides, the CDR3 is TGTGCCTGGAGGGGACAGGGGAGGTCACCCCTCCACTTT.

The rearrangement links TRBV25-1 to TRBJ2-2; TRBD1 aligns across 9 bases. V lost 6 bases and J lost 6; bases outside the gene matches: 14. This CDR3 region has 17 residues. The germline gives CDR1 MGHDK, CDR2 SYGVNS. The CDR3 loop reads CASSFSLPGQGAGELFF. The CDR3 coding sequence is TGTGCCAGCAGCTTTTCTCTGCCGGGACAGGGCGCCGGGGAGCTGTTTTTT.

The chain recombines TRBV28 with TRBJ1-5; unclear D gene. Germline V CDR1 and CDR2: MDHEN, SYDVKM. This CDR3 spans 15 amino acids. Deletions cut 5 bases from V and 7 bases from J, with 18 bases between. CDR3 protein: CASSLRQLGEQPQHF. In DNA, the CDR3 is TGTGCCAGCAGTCTAAGACAACTAGGCGAACAGCCCCAGCATTTT.

V usage is TRBV5-4 and J usage is TRBJ2-4; D perhaps matches TRBD1 (6 bases). This CDR3 has 18 amino acids. Germline V CDR1 and CDR2: SGHNT, YYREEE (reference sequence). The V and J ends lost 2 bases and 0 bases respectively, with 18 bases between them. In DNA, the CDR3 is TGTGCCAGCAGCTTCCTGAGGGGGAGCGAACGAGCCAAAAACATTCAGTACTTC. As protein: CASSFLRGSERAKNIQYF.

This CDR3 reads CASSPQTFVSGNTIYF. In nucleotides, the CDR3 is TGCGCCAGCAGCCCCCAGACATTTGTCTCTGGAAACACCATATATTTT. V gene TRBV5-1 combines with J gene TRBJ1-3; the D is unclear. V was pared by 4 bases and J by 0 bases, with 14 bases between. The CDR3 has 16 residues. From germline, CDR1 is SGHRS and CDR2 YFSETQ.

The chain carries TRBV4-1 and TRBJ1-5, with 7 positions matching TRBD1. The length of the CDR3 is 15 residues. The junction had 6 bases not matched to a gene; V was cut back by 0 bases and J by 7 bases. The germline V gene encodes CDR1 MGHRA and CDR2 YSYEKL. Written as DNA, the CDR3 is TGCGCCAGCAGCCAAGATCCAGGGGGGAACCAGCCCCAGCATTTT. Translation gives CASSQDPGGNQPQHF.

The CDR3 spells CASSLDSHTQYF. CDR3 coding DNA: TGTGCCAGCAGCTTGGACAGCCATACGCAGTATTTT. This chain links TRBV7-2 with TRBJ2-3, with a possible D match to TRBD1 (6 bases). The CDR3 length is 12 residues. V was trimmed by 3 bases and J by 7 bases, leaving 8 bases between them. CDR1 and CDR2 (germline): SGHTA, FQGNSA.

This clone was seen a single time. The chain uses TRBV5-4 and TRBJ2-7; TRBD1 is a possible D gene (5 bases). The V end lost 5 bases, the J end lost 6 bases, and 12 bases lay between the germline ends. The CDR3 length is 12 residues. Germline V CDR1 and CDR2: SGHNT, YYREEE (reference sequence). The chain's CDR3 is CASSDSFGEQYF. DNA of the CDR3: TGTGCCAGCAGTGACAGTTTTGGCGAGCAGTACTTC.